The subject of this entry is one T cell receptor beta chain. Its target is not known. This CDR3 has 16 residues. Germline V gives CDR1 SGHTA, CDR2 FQGTGA. V shed 4 bases, J shed 0 bases, and the junction held 7 bases outside the gene matches. This sample was taken from a study of cytomegalovirus exposure and HLA in healthy donors. Only in-frame clones appear in the TCRdb table, and some are missing; sequencing was by immunoSEQ multiplex PCR. The data contain some 140,000 clones, over 80% of them singletons. Separation from the approximately 670-subject first cohort characterized the roughly 110-subject validation cohort, to which the donors belonged. Study-wide results and caveats: In vitro assays verified that three CMV-associated chains recognized CMV antigens specifically. The study listed around 150 cytomegalovirus-associated TCR beta chains. The tendency of first-cohort TCR clusters to co-occur in the 120 or so validation repertoires was the finding of a later analysis.

The sequenced material came from PBMCs. The chain has TRBV7-3 and TRBJ2-3; 7 bases fit TRBD1. The clonotype was recovered from a woman aged 30 to 39 in good health and CMV-seropositive. In DNA form, the CDR3 reads TGTGCCAGCAGCTCTGGGACAGCCTGGAGCACAGATACGCAGTATTTT. Translated, it gives CASSSGTAWSTDTQYF.